A single sample is the source of the 30 T cell receptor beta chains below, sequenced in a study of blood T cell repertoires in COVID-19. The table came from immunoSEQ multiplex PCR; TCRdb's copy has only in-frame clones and leaves some out. The data hold roughly 390,000 clones, with about 85% observed a single time. The sequencing input was peripheral blood. These receptors all come from a woman between 18 and 29 years old with acute or convalescent COVID-19.

V usage is TRBV5-1 and J usage is TRBJ2-3; tentative D call: TRBD2 (5 bases). V was pared by 1 base and J by 2 bases, with 8 bases between. The CDR3 runs 14 residues. From germline, CDR1 is SGHRS and CDR2 YFSETQ. Here the CDR3 reads CASSLFGNTDTQYF. DNA of the CDR3: TGCGCCAGCAGCTTGTTCGGGAACACAGATACGCAGTATTTT.

V and J are TRBV25-1 and TRBJ1-2, with D perhaps matching TRBD1 (6 bases). Trimming removed 3 bases from V and 1 base from J, with 12 bases in between. The CDR3 extends over 15 amino acids. Germline V gives CDR1 MGHDK, CDR2 SYGVNS. CDR3 sequence: CASSDADRYNYGYTF. CDR3 DNA: TGTGCCAGCAGTGATGCGGACAGATATAACTATGGCTACACCTTC.

This clone has ten or more counts. V usage is TRBV30 and J usage is TRBJ1-2; D is ambiguous. The V end was cut by 2 bases, the J end by 0 bases, with 10 bases between. This CDR3 contains 14 residues. CDR1 is GTSNPN and CDR2 is SVGIG in the germline V gene (reference sequence). CDR3 residues: CAWSRQVANYGYTF. Written as DNA, the CDR3 is TGTGCCTGGAGTCGACAAGTGGCTAACTATGGCTACACCTTC.

The genes are TRBV7-8 and TRBJ2-7; 10 nucleotides match TRBD1. Germline V lookup: CDR1 SGHVS, CDR2 FQNEAQ. The junction had 7 bases not matched to a gene; V was cut back by 2 bases and J by 6 bases. The CDR3 has 15 amino acids. In DNA, the CDR3 is TGTGCCAGCAGCTTACGTGGGGACAGGGGATCCGAGCAGTACTTC. Encoded protein: CASSLRGDRGSEQYF. The complete variable domain, with remaining parts taken from reference TRBV7-8 and TRBJ2-7, reads GAGVSQSPRYKVAKRGQDVALRCDPISGHVSLFWYQQALGQGPEFLTYFQNEAQLDKSGLPSDRFFAERPEGSVSTLKIQRTQQEDSAVYLCASSLRGDRGSEQYFGPGTRLTVT.

On this clone: The sample holds other DNA sequences that translate to the same CDR3. The chain recombines TRBV29-1 with TRBJ1-2; the D gene is possibly TRBD1 (5 bases). This CDR3 spans 13 amino acids. In germline, CDR1 is SQVTM, CDR2 ANQGSEA. Trimming shortened V by 6 bases and J by 2 bases, and 13 bases separated the two germline ends. The CDR3 here is CSVPTGGNYGYTF. CDR3 nucleotide sequence: TGCAGCGTCCCCACGGGGGGAAACTATGGCTACACCTTC.

This chain joins TRBV12-3 or TRBV12-4 and TRBJ2-5; TRBD1 matches 8 bases. The trim removed 5 bases at V and 7 bases at J, leaving 6 bases unmatched. The CDR3 covers 13 residues. CDR3: CASSTDRVGTQYF. In DNA form, the CDR3 reads TGTGCCAGCAGTACGGACAGGGTGGGGACCCAGTACTTC.

The genes are TRBV19 and TRBJ2-7; TRBD1 might be the D (6 bases). V lost 3 bases, J lost 0 bases, and 9 bases lay in between. This CDR3 region has 14 residues. The germline V gene has CDR1 LNHDA and CDR2 SQIVND (reference sequence). This CDR3 reads CASSMTGSSYEQYF. The DNA for the CDR3 is TGTGCCAGTAGTATGACAGGCAGCTCCTACGAGCAGTACTTC.

This clone was seen once. The J gene is TRBJ2-7, the V gene TRBV4-1, with a possible D match to TRBD2 (5 bases). CDR3 length: 12 residues. Trimming took 5 bases from V and 6 from J, leaving 11 bases between them. Germline assignment: CDR1 MGHRA and CDR2 YSYEKL. CDR3 nucleotide sequence: TGCGCCAGCAGCTTACCGGGGATCGAGCAGTACTTC. It yields the protein CASSLPGIEQYF.

The V and J genes are TRBV30 and TRBJ1-6; possible D gene TRBD1, 5 bases. Germline V gives CDR1 GTSNPN, CDR2 SVGIG (reference sequence). V was trimmed by 1 base and J by 9 bases, leaving 7 bases between them. The CDR3 covers 12 residues. CDR3 sequence (DNA): TGTGCCTGGAGTGATGGGGCTTCACCCCTCCACTTT. Protein: CAWSDGASPLHF. The full variable domain, its missing parts supplied by reference TRBV30 and TRBJ1-6, is SQTIHQWPATLVQPVGSPLSLECTVEGTSNPNLYWYRQAAGRGLQLLFYSVGIGQISSEVPQNLSASRPQDRQFILSSKKLLLSDSGFYLCAWSDGASPLHFGNGTRLTVT.

The chain employs TRBV11-1 and TRBJ1-6; 7 positions match TRBD1. Looked up from germline, CDR1 is SGHAT and CDR2 is FQDESV (reference sequence). This CDR3 is built from 15 residues. J lost 3 bases, V lost 5 bases, and 4 bases had no gene match. Here the CDR3 reads CASSPGDSYNSPLHF. In nucleotides, the CDR3 is TGTGCCAGCAGCCCAGGGGACAGCTATAATTCACCCCTCCACTTT. The full variable domain, in which reference TRBV11-1 and TRBJ1-6 provide the parts outside the CDR3, is EAEVAQSPRYKITEKSQAVAFWCDPISGHATLYWYRQILGQGPELLVQFQDESVVDDSQLPKDRFSAERLKGVDSTLKIQPAELGDSAMYLCASSPGDSYNSPLHFGNGTRLTVT.

About this clone: Other DNA variants within this sample encode the same CDR3. V and J are TRBV27 and TRBJ2-1; the match to TRBD2 covers 12 bases. The CDR3 runs 16 residues. Germline V gives CDR1 MNHEY, CDR2 SMNVEV (reference sequence). V was clipped by 0 bases and J by 4 bases; unmatched bases: 1. The CDR3 reads CASSLSTSGGYNEQFF. The CDR3 DNA reads TGTGCCAGCAGTTTATCCACTAGCGGGGGGTACAATGAGCAGTTCTTC.

The chain recombines TRBV5-1 with TRBJ1-2, with D unclear. V shed 4 bases and J shed 0 bases, with 10 bases lying between them. Germline V gene data show CDR1 as SGHRS and CDR2 as YFSETQ. The CDR3 consists of 14 residues. The chain's CDR3 is CASSLVTANYGYTF. CDR3 bases: TGCGCCAGCAGCCTGGTTACGGCTAACTATGGCTACACCTTC.

V usage is TRBV29-1 and J usage is TRBJ2-7; no reliable D call. The CDR3 runs to 11 residues. The ends were cut back, 4 bases at V and 2 bases at J, with 6 bases in the middle. Germline V CDR1 and CDR2: SQVTM, ANQGSEA. CDR3 protein: CSVVQAYEQYF. The CDR3 bases are TGCAGCGTTGTGCAGGCCTACGAGCAGTACTTC.

J is TRBJ1-5 and V is TRBV24-1; no clear D gene. This CDR3 spans 15 amino acids. Germline lookup yields CDR1 KGHDR and CDR2 SFDVKD. V dropped 3 bases and J dropped 0 bases, with 8 bases sitting between them. CDR3: CATSDALDSNQPQHF. The CDR3 DNA is TGTGCCACCAGTGATGCCCTAGATAGCAATCAGCCCCAGCATTTT.

V gene TRBV3-1 (or the pseudogene TRBV3-2) combines with J gene TRBJ2-7; a possible D gene is TRBD1 (7 bases). The CDR3 sequence is 17 residues long. Germline V gene sequence: CDR1 LGHDT, CDR2 YNNKEL (reference sequence). V was cut by 1 base and J by 3 bases, with 19 bases left in between. The CDR3 protein is CASSQVYSGGSGYEQYF. In nucleotides, the CDR3 is TGTGCCAGCAGCCAAGTCTATTCAGGGGGTAGCGGCTACGAGCAGTACTTC.

The CDR3: CSVVGQEAFF. CDR3 DNA sequence: TGCAGCGTTGTAGGACAAGAAGCTTTCTTT. This chain links TRBV29-1 with TRBJ1-1, with D maybe TRBD1 (5 bases). Looked up from germline, CDR1 is SQVTM and CDR2 is ANQGSEA. The V end lost 4 bases, the J end lost 8 bases, and 8 bases lay between the germline ends. This CDR3 comprises 10 residues.

As DNA, the CDR3 is TGCAGTGCTGAAAGAAACAGGGGACAGTTCTTC. Its translation is CSAERNRGQFF. The chain links TRBV20-1 to TRBJ2-1; 7 nucleotides agree with TRBD1. The CDR3 extends over 11 amino acids. CDR1 is DFQATT and CDR2 is SNEGSKA in the germline V gene (reference sequence). Trimming cost V 5 bases and J 13 bases; bases outside gene matches: 8.

The V gene is TRBV5-6, the J gene TRBJ1-1; D is possibly TRBD1 (5 bases). Germline V gene data show CDR1 as SGHDT and CDR2 as YYEEEE. The CDR3 consists of 14 residues. With 1 base removed from V and 3 bases from J, the gap between germline ends came to 10 bases. The CDR3 DNA is TGTGCCAGCAGCTTGACACCGGGGGACACTGAAGCTTTCTTT. Amino acid sequence: CASSLTPGDTEAFF.

The chain carries TRBV27 and TRBJ1-1, with D possibly being TRBD1 (5 bases). The CDR3 runs 13 residues. Trimming removed 3 bases from V and 3 bases from J, with 8 bases in between. The germline gives CDR1 MNHEY, CDR2 SMNVEV (reference sequence). CDR3: CASSFRGYTEAFF. In DNA, the CDR3 is TGTGCCAGCAGTTTCCGGGGGTACACTGAAGCTTTCTTT.

The rearrangement joins TRBV6-5 to TRBJ1-6; D gene unclear. From germline, CDR1 is MNHEY and CDR2 SVGAGI. The V end lost 7 bases, the J end lost 3 bases, and 13 bases lay between the germline ends. This CDR3 spans 15 amino acids. The chain's CDR3 is CASTAGRVYNSPLHF. DNA for the CDR3: TGTGCCAGCACCGCGGGCAGAGTCTATAATTCACCCCTCCACTTT.

The genes are TRBV4-1 and TRBJ1-6, with 7 bases aligning to TRBD1. With 2 bases clipped from V and 9 bases from J, the junction kept 1 base outside the gene matches. The germline CDR1 and CDR2 sequences are MGHRA and YSYEKL. The CDR3 totals 13 residues. The CDR3 sequence is CASSQNRGSPLHF. CDR3 DNA sequence: TGCGCCAGCAGCCAAAACAGGGGTTCACCCCTCCACTTT.

This sequence joins TRBV1 and TRBJ2-5; TRBD2 is taken as the D call from the table, unchecked against the DNA. TRBV1 counts as a pseudogene. There are 17 residues in the CDR3. The CDR3 bases are TGCACCAGCAGCCCGTACTCACGGACTCGGTCCCGGGAGACCCAGTACTTC. Translated, it gives CTSSPYSRTRSRETQYF.

This clone was observed a handful of times. The chain joins TRBV7-6 to TRBJ2-2; 9 bases map to TRBD1. Germline V gene data show CDR1 as SGHVS and CDR2 as FNYEAQ. V lost 0 bases, J lost 5 bases, and 1 base stayed unmatched. CDR3 size: 15 residues. This CDR3 reads CASSLAGQGTGELFF. CDR3 DNA: TGTGCCAGCAGCTTAGCGGGACAGGGAACCGGGGAGCTGTTTTTT.

This clone was detected once. This sequence joins TRBV7-9 and TRBJ1-2, with 7 bases that match TRBD1. The CDR3 runs to 15 residues. The germline CDR1 and CDR2 sequences are SEHNR and FQNEAQ (reference sequence). Losses at the gene ends were 5 bases for V and 5 bases for J; bases not matched to a gene: 11. CDR3 protein: CASSPGTDRTYGYTF. DNA for the CDR3: TGTGCCAGCAGCCCTGGGACAGATAGAACGTATGGCTACACCTTC. The full variable domain, in which reference TRBV7-9 and TRBJ1-2 provide the parts outside the CDR3, is DTGVSQNPRHKITKRGQNVTFRCDPISEHNRLYWYRQTLGQGPEFLTYFQNEAQLEKSRLLSDRFSAERPKGSFSTLEIQRTEQGDSAMYLCASSPGTDRTYGYTFGSGTRLTVV.

The V call is TRBV18, the J call TRBJ1-6; 7 bases match TRBD1. With V trimmed by 0 bases and J by 7 bases, 6 bases remained unmatched. Germline values: CDR1 KGHSH, CDR2 LQKENI. The CDR3 is made up of 16 amino acids. This chain's CDR3 is CASSPPSTGENSPLHF. In DNA form, the CDR3 reads TGTGCCAGCTCACCACCCTCCACAGGGGAGAATTCACCCCTCCACTTT.

This chain connects TRBV7-3 to TRBJ2-3; D is perhaps TRBD1 (6 bases). The CDR3 length is 16 residues. Looked up from germline, CDR1 is SGHTA and CDR2 is FQGTGA. Trimming removed 1 base from V and 1 base from J, with 12 bases in between. CDR3 loop: CASSLKGDTRTDTQYF. The DNA for the CDR3 is TGTGCCAGCAGCTTAAAGGGGGACACTCGCACAGATACGCAGTATTTT.

This chain connects TRBV12-3 or TRBV12-4 to TRBJ2-5, with 7 bases lining up with TRBD2. The CDR3 covers 12 residues. Trimming at V came to 8 bases and at J to 7 bases, leaving 7 bases not matched to a gene. CDR3 in DNA: TGTGCCAGCTCGGAGGGGAGGGTGACCCAGTACTTC. It codes for CASSEGRVTQYF.

This clone came up a few times. V and J are TRBV2 and TRBJ2-7; TRBD2 aligns across 7 bases. Germline CDR1 reads SNHLY; CDR2 reads FYNNEI. Germline trimming cut 6 bases from V and 2 bases from J; bases unmatched to any gene: 4. CDR3 length equals 13 residues. CDR3 protein: CASRAGITYEQYF. The CDR3 DNA follows: TGTGCCAGCAGAGCGGGAATAACCTACGAGCAGTACTTC.

This sequence joins TRBV27 and TRBJ2-7; 8 bases line up with TRBD2. The trim removed 3 bases at V and 3 bases at J, leaving 7 bases unmatched. The CDR3 has 15 amino acids. Germline loops: CDR1 MNHEY, CDR2 SMNVEV (reference sequence). CDR3 protein: CASSFGAGGGYEQYF. CDR3 coding DNA: TGTGCCAGCAGTTTCGGGGCGGGAGGCGGCTACGAGCAGTACTTC.

The chain has TRBV2 and TRBJ1-6, with a possible D match to TRBD1 (5 bases). The CDR3 spans 15 residues. Germline values: CDR1 SNHLY, CDR2 FYNNEI. Trimming took off 2 bases at V and 6 bases at J, with 11 bases between the two ends. The CDR3 region has the DNA TGTGCCAGCAGTGAAACGCAGGGAGGTAATTCACCCCTCCACTTT. It specifies CASSETQGGNSPLHF.